Following are 4 T cell receptor beta chains from one sample sequenced in a study of cytotoxic CD8 clonotypes in ibrutinib-treated CLL. Here immunoSEQ multiplex PCR was the method, and the copy in TCRdb shows in-frame clones only, minus some. The sample contains about 160,000 clones, more than 80% of which appear only once. Sequenced here: PBMCs, sampled after 24 months of ibrutinib treatment. The receptors stem from a human donor with chronic lymphocytic leukemia.

The chain is built from TRBV6-1 and TRBJ1-6, with D unresolved. Germline V gene data show CDR1 as MNHNS and CDR2 as SASEGT. V lost 2 bases and J 6 bases, leaving 11 bases between the germline ends. The CDR3 runs 15 residues. The CDR3 spells CASSERNSLNSPLHF. CDR3 in DNA: TGTGCCAGCAGTGAAAGGAACAGTCTTAATTCACCCCTCCACTTT.

This chain uses TRBV4-3 with TRBJ1-6; D perhaps matches TRBD1 (5 bases). The V end lost 2 bases, the J end lost 10 bases, and 18 bases lay between the germline ends. Germline V gene data show CDR1 as LGHNA and CDR2 as YSLEER. This CDR3 is built from 16 residues. The CDR3 DNA reads as TGCGCCAGCAGCCAACTATGGGGGGACCCATACTCACCCCTCCACTTT. Translating it yields CASSQLWGDPYSPLHF.

This chain connects TRBV28 to TRBJ2-2, with TRBD2 identical over 7 bases. The CDR3 totals 16 residues. CDR1 and CDR2 (germline): MDHEN, SYDVKM. The V and J ends lost 3 bases and 5 bases, in that order; junction bases with no gene match: 9. CDR3 sequence reads: CASSFLGLEETGELFF. The CDR3 DNA is TGTGCCAGCAGTTTTTTAGGACTAGAAGAAACCGGGGAGCTGTTTTTT.

The chain uses TRBV19 and TRBJ2-1, with unresolved D. Trimming removed 6 bases from V and 4 bases from J, with 7 bases in between. Germline V gene data show CDR1 as LNHDA and CDR2 as SQIVND (reference sequence). This CDR3 comprises 12 residues. CDR3 DNA: TGTGCCAGTAGCAGAGTTTACAATGAGCAGTTCTTC. Translated: CASSRVYNEQFF.